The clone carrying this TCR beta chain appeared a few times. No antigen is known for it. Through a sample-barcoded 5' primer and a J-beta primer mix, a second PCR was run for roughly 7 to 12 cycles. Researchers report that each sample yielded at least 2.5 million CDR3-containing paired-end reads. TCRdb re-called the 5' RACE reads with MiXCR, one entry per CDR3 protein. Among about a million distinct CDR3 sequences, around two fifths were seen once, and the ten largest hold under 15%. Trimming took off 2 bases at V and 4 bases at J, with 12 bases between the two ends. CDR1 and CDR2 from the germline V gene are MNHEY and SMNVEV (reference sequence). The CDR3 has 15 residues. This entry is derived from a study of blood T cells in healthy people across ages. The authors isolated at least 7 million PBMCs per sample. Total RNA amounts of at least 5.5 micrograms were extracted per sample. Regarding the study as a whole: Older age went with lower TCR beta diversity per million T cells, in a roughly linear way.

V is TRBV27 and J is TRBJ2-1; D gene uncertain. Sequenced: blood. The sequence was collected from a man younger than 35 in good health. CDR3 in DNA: TGTGCCAGCAGTTTAGGGTGGGCTGAGTACAATGAGCAGTTCTTC. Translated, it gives CASSLGWAEYNEQFF.